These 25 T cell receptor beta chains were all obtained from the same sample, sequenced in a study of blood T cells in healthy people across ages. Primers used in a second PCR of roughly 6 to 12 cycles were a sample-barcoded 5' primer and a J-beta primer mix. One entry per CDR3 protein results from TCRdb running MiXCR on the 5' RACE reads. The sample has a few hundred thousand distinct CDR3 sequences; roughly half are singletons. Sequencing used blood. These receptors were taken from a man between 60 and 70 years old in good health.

The chain's CDR3 is CASSYSGREGYTF. CDR3 bases: TGTGCCAGCAGTTACTCGGGCAGGGAAGGCTACACCTTC. The V gene is TRBV6-2 or TRBV6-3, the J gene TRBJ1-2; tentatively, D is TRBD1 (5 bases). V was clipped by 0 bases and J by 8 bases, with 10 bases between them. Per germline, CDR1 MNHEY and CDR2 SVGEGT. This CDR3 comprises 13 residues.

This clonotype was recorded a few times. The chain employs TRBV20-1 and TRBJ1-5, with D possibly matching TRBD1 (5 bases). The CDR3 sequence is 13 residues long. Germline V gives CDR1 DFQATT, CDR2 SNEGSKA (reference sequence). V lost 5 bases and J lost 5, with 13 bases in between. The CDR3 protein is CSAPSRVDQPQHF. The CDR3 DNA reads TGCAGTGCTCCCAGCAGGGTGGATCAGCCCCAGCATTTT.

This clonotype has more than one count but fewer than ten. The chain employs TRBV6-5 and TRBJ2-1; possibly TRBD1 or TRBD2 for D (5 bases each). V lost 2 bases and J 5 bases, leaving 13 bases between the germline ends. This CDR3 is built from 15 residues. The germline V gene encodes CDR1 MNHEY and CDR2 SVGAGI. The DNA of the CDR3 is TGTGCCAGCAGTTACCTATCACTAGGGGACAATGAGCAGTTCTTC. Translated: CASSYLSLGDNEQFF.

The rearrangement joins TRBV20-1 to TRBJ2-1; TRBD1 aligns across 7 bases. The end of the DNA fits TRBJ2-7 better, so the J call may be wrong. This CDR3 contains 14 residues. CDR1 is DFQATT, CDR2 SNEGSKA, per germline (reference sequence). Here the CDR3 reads CSARGDRVTYEQYF. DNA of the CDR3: TGCAGTGCTAGAGGAGACAGGGTTACCTACGAGCAGTACTTC.

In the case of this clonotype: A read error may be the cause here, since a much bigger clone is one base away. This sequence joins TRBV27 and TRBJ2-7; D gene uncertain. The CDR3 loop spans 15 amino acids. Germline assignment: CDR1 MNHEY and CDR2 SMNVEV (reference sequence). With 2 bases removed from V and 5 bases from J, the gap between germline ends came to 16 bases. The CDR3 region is CASSLAFAGRDEQYF. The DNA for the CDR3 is TGTGCCAGCAGTTTAGCGTTCGCAGGAAGGGACGAGCAGTACTTC.

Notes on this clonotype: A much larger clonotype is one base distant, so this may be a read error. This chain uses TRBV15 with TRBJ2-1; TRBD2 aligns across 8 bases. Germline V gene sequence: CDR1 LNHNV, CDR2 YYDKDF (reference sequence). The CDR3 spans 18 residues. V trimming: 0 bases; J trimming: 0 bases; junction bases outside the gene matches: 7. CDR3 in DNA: TGTGCCACCAGCAGAGAGGGAAGCGGGAGTGGCTCCTACAATGAGCAGTTCTTC. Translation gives CATSREGSGSGSYNEQFF.

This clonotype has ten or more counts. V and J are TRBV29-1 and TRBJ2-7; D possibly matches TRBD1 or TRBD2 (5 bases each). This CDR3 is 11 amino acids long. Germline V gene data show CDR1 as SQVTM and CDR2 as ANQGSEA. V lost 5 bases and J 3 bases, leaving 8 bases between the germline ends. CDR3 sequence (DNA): TGCAGCGTTTTTGGGGGCTACGAGCAGTACTTC. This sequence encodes CSVFGGYEQYF.

This chain's CDR3 is CASSQKRTGPNTGELFF. In DNA form, the CDR3 reads TGTGCCAGCAGCCAAAAGAGGACAGGGCCGAACACCGGGGAGCTGTTTTTT. This sequence joins TRBV3-1 and TRBJ2-2, with 8 positions matching TRBD1. Germline V gene data show CDR1 as LGHDT and CDR2 as YNNKEL (reference sequence). V shed 2 bases, J shed 0 bases, and the junction held 5 bases outside the gene matches. There are 17 residues in the CDR3. Variable domain in full (rest from reference TRBV3-1 and TRBJ2-2): DTAVSQTPKYLVTQMGNDKSIKCEQNLGHDTMYWYKQDSKKFLKIMFSYNNKELIINETVPNRFSPKSPDKAHLNLHINSLELGDSAVYFCASSQKRTGPNTGELFFGEGSRLTVL.

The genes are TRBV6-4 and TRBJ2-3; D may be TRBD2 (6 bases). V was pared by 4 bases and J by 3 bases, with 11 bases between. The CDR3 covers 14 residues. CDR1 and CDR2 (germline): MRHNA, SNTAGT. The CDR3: CASSVAGITDTQYF. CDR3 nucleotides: TGTGCCAGCAGTGTCGCGGGAATAACAGATACGCAGTATTTT.

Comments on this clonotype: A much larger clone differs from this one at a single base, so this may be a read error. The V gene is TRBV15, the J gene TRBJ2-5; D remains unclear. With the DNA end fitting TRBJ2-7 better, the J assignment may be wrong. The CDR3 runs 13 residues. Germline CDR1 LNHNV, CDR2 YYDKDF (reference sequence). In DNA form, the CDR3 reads TGTGCCACCAGCAGCGACACAGAGGTCGAGCAGTACTTC. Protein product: CATSSDTEVEQYF.

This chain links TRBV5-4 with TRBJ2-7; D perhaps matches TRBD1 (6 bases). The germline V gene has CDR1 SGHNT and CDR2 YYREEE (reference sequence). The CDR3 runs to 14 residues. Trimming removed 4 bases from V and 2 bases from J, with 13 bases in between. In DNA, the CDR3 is TGTGCCAGCAGCACCCCAGGGGCCGCCTACGAGCAGTACTTC. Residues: CASSTPGAAYEQYF.

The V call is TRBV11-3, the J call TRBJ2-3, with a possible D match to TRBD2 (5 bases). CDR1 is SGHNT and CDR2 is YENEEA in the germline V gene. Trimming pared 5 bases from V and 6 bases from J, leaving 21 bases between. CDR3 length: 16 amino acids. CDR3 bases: TGTGCCAGCAGCCCCGAGATGGCTTCCGGGATTGATACGCAGTATTTT. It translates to CASSPEMASGIDTQYF.

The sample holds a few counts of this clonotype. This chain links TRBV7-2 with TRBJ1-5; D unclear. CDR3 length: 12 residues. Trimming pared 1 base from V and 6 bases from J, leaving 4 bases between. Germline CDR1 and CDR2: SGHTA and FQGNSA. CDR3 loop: CASSLGVQPQHF. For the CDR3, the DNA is TGTGCCAGCAGCTTAGGGGTTCAGCCCCAGCATTTT. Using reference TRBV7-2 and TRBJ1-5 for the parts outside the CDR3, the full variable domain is GAGVSQSPSNKVTEKGKDVELRCDPISGHTALYWYRQSLGQGLEFLIYFQGNSAPDKSGLPSDRFSAERTGGSVSTLTIQRTQQEDSAVYLCASSLGVQPQHFGDGTRLSIL.

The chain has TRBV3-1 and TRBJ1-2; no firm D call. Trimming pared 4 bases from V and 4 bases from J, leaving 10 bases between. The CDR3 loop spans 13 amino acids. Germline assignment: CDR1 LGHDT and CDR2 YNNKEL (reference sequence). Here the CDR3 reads CASSRGESYGYTF. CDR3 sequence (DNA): TGTGCCAGCAGCCGGGGAGAGTCCTATGGCTACACCTTC.

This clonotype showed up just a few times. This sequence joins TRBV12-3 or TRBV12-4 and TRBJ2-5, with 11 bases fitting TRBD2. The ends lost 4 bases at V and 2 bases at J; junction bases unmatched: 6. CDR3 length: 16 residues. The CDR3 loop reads CASSSHGLAGQETQYF. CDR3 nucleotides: TGTGCCAGCAGTTCCCATGGACTAGCGGGTCAAGAGACCCAGTACTTC.

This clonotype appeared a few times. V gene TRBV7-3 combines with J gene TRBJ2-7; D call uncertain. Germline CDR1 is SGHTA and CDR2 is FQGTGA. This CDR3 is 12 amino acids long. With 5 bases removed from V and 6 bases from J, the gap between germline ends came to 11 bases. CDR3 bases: TGTGCCAGCAGCCCCGGCCGCTCCGAGCAGTACTTC. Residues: CASSPGRSEQYF.

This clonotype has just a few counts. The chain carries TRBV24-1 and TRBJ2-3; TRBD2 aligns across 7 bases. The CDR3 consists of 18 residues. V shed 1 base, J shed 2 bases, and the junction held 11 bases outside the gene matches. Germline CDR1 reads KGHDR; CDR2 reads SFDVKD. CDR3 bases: TGTGCCACCAGTGATTTCGTTAAGAGCGGGAAAACCACAGATACGCAGTATTTT. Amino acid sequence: CATSDFVKSGKTTDTQYF.

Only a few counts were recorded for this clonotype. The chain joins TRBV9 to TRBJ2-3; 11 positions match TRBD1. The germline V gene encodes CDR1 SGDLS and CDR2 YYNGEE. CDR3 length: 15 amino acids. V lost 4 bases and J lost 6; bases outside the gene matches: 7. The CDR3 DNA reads TGTGCCAGCAGCCCCCCGGGACAGGGGGAGGATACGCAGTATTTT. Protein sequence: CASSPPGQGEDTQYF.

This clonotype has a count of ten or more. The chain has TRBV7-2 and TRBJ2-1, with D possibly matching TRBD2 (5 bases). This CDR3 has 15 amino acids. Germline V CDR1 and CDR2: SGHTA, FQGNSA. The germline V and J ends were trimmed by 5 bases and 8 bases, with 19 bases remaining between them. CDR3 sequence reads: CASSPDFSKHYEQFF. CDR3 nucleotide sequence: TGTGCCAGCAGCCCGGACTTTAGTAAACACTATGAGCAGTTCTTC.

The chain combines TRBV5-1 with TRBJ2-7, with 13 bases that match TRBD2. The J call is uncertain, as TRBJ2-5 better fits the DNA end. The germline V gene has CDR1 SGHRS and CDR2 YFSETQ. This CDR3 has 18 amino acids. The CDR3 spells CASQRGRTSGGLWETQYF. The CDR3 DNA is TGCGCCAGCCAAAGAGGGCGGACTAGCGGGGGCCTATGGGAGACCCAGTACTTC.

The CDR3 spells CASSLEGWDEQYF. Written as DNA, the CDR3 is TGCGCCAGCAGCTTGGAGGGTTGGGACGAGCAGTACTTC. The rearrangement uses TRBV5-1 and TRBJ2-5, with D unresolved. TRBJ2-7 matches the DNA end more closely, so the J call is doubtful. The germline V gene encodes CDR1 SGHRS and CDR2 YFSETQ. The CDR3 spans 13 residues.

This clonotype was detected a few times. DNA of the CDR3: TGTGCCAGCGGACCGGGACAATACTACGAGCAGTACTTC. Residues: CASGPGQYYEQYF. V usage is TRBV6-1 and J usage is TRBJ2-7, with D possibly being TRBD1 (6 bases). V was cut by 8 bases and J by 3 bases, with 14 bases left in between. The CDR3 totals 13 residues. Germline CDR1 reads MNHNS; CDR2 reads SASEGT.

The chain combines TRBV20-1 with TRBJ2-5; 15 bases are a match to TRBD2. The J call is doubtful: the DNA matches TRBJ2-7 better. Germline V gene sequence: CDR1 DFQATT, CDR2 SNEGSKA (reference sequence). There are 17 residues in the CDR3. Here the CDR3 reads CSARPSTGTSGRNEQYF. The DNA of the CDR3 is TGCAGTGCTAGACCCTCCACCGGGACTAGCGGGAGGAACGAGCAGTACTTC.

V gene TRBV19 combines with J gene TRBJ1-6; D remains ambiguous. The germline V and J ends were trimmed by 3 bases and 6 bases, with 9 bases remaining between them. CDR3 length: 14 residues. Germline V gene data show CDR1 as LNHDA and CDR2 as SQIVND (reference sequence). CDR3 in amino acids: CASSILQTNSPLHF. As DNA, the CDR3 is TGTGCCAGTAGTATCCTGCAGACTAATTCACCCCTCCACTTT.

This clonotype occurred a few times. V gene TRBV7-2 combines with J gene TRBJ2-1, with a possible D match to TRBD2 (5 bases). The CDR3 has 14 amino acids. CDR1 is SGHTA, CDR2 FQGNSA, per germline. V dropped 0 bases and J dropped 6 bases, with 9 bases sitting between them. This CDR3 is CASSLARAVNEQFF. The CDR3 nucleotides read TGTGCCAGCAGCTTAGCGCGGGCGGTCAATGAGCAGTTCTTC.